This T cell receptor beta chain was documented in a study of tumor and adjacent non-tumor tissue in lung cancer. Study-wide context: There were 11 to 13 adenocarcinoma, 2 squamous cell carcinoma and 1 small cell lung cancer cases. Aged about 31 to 80 years, patients included under 13 men and roughly 5 women with stage I to III disease.

Note on this clonotype: Its antigen is unidentified. The conserved phenylalanine or tryptophan is not found at the CDR3 terminus, so this likely reflects a read error.

RNA was extracted from bulk tissue without any cell sorting. More than 3 cm separated this lung sample from the edge of the tumor. Newly diagnosed lung cancer patients had thoracic surgery in China, August–late 2014, without prior chemotherapy. Study-level results: In normal lung, the top 100 clones were significantly more dominant than in tumor.

V shed 3 bases and J shed 5 bases, with 16 bases lying between them. This CDR3 is built from 15 residues. Per germline, CDR1 MDHEN and CDR2 SYDVKM. Three rounds of nested PCR, following a modified ARM-PCR protocol, produced the TCRbeta library. TCRdb re-derived calls from the multiplex PCR reads in MiXCR, one entry per CDR3 protein. The sample holds 65,000 to 75,000 distinct CDR3 sequences, under 80% seen once. The specimen sequenced was distant non-tumor lung tissue. The clonotype comes from a man aged 55 to 70 with non-small cell lung cancer. The chain employs TRBV28 and TRBJ1-1; perhaps TRBD1 as D (5 bases). CDR3 in amino acids: CASSLPGEGKTEAFL. For the CDR3, the DNA is TGTGCCAGCAGTTTGCCGGGAGAGGGGAAGACTGAAGCTTTCCTT.